These T cell receptor beta chains were read from a single sample in a study of T cell repertoires in cytomegalovirus infection. These receptors are not linked to any known antigen. TCRdb reprocessed the reads with MiXCR, giving one entry per CDR3 protein. This table has around 500,000 distinct CDR3 sequences, roughly 42% appearing once. The sample was cultured PBMCs, taken from culture after CMV antigen stimulation. The receptors were sampled from a human donor in good health (CMV status not recorded). Some clones in this sample may be carry-over from other donors' samples. The CDR3 runs from the conserved cysteine through the conserved F or W. The D gene is left open where the match is weak. Where a row states a size, it is once, few, many or the class of an expanded clone; other rows omit it.

clone_size j_call d_call v_call cdr3_nt cdr3_aa
once TRBJ1-2 . TRBV6-6 TGTGCCAGCAGTCGCCAACAGGGCTCGGCTGGCTACACCTTC CASSRQQGSAGYTF
. TRBJ1-1 . TRBV7-2 TGTGCCAGCAGCCTGTTTCGGTCATCCATGAACACTGAAGCTTTCTTT CASSLFRSSMNTEAFF
. TRBJ2-3 TRBD1 TRBV6-6 TGTGCCAGCAGTTCTCCGGGACAGACAGATACGCAGTATTTT CASSSPGQTDTQYF
few TRBJ1-4 . TRBV7-8 TGTGCCAGCAGCTCCGGCGGTGGCCCAACTAATGGGGAAAAACTGTTTTTT CASSSGGGPTNGEKLFF
. TRBJ2-7 . TRBV18 TGTGCCAGCTCACCACCTTCGGTATCCTACGAGCAGTACTTC CASSPPSVSYEQYF
. TRBJ2-3 . TRBV7-9 TGTGCCAGCAGCTTACTCGCGGCCGGTGTCACAGATACGCAGTATTTT CASSLLAAGVTDTQYF
few TRBJ1-4 TRBD1 TRBV19 TGTGCCAGTAGAGACAGGGGCCGGGCAACTAATGAAAAACTGTTTTTT CASRDRGRATNEKLFF
. TRBJ1-1 . TRBV7-2 TGTGCCAGCAGCGCGTCAGCGACTGAAGCTTTCTTT CASSASATEAFF
. TRBJ1-1 . TRBV20-1 TGCAGTGCTCCCAATTCACAGGGAAAGGTTGCTGAAGCTTTCTTT CSAPNSQGKVAEAFF
. TRBJ2-7 . TRBV4-2 TGTGCCAGCAGACACACAGGACAGAGCTCCTACGAGCAGTACTTC CASRHTGQSSYEQYF
few TRBJ2-7 . TRBV12-5 TGTGCTAGTGGTTTCCCCGGGGCGTTGGCCTACGAGCAGTACTTC CASGFPGALAYEQYF
many TRBJ2-7 . TRBV7-2 TGTGCCAGCAGCTTAACAGCTACCTTAACCTACGAGCAGTACTTC CASSLTATLTYEQYF
few TRBJ2-5 TRBD1 TRBV6-1 TGTGCCAGCAGTTCATGGGACAGGGGGGAAGAGACCCAGTACTTC CASSSWDRGEETQYF
. TRBJ2-1 . TRBV6-5 TGTGCCAGCAGTTTACGCAGGGGCCCTCGCTACAATGAGCAGTTCTTC CASSLRRGPRYNEQFF
. TRBJ1-4 . TRBV28 TGTGCCAGCAGTTTTTCCTCCCCGGGATCAGGTGAAAAACTGTTTTTT CASSFSSPGSGEKLFF
. TRBJ2-5 . TRBV5-1 TGCGCCAGCAGCTTTCCGACAGGGAGGGAAGAGACCCAGTACTTC CASSFPTGREETQYF
. TRBJ1-5 . TRBV7-4 TGTGCCAGCAACCCCAGGGTGGGTCAGCCCCAGCATTTT CASNPRVGQPQHF
. TRBJ2-7 . TRBV5-1 TGCGCCAGCAGCTTGGCAGCAGGGTCCACTCGAGAGCAGTACTTC CASSLAAGSTREQYF
. TRBJ2-5 TRBD2 TRBV3-1 TGTGCCAGCAGCCAAGCAGGGAGGGATCAAGAGACCCAGTACTTC CASSQAGRDQETQYF
. TRBJ2-1 . TRBV7-6 TGTGCCAGCAGCTTAGAAGTAGGGCGAAGGGATGAGCAGTTCTTC CASSLEVGRRDEQFF
. TRBJ2-3 TRBD2 TRBV12-3/TRBV12-4 TGTGCCAGCACCCGCTGGGGACTAGGCACAGATACGCAGTATTTT CASTRWGLGTDTQYF
. TRBJ2-1 TRBD1 TRBV7-2 TGTGCCAGCAGCCCCGGACAGGGAACGGATGAGCAGTTCTTC CASSPGQGTDEQFF
. TRBJ2-1 . TRBV7-6 TGTGCCAGCAGTCCCGGACGAGGTTGGTACAATGAGCAGTTCTTC CASSPGRGWYNEQFF
. TRBJ2-1 . TRBV12-3/TRBV12-4 TGTGCCAGTAGATATGCCTACAATGAGCAGTTCTTC CASRYAYNEQFF
few TRBJ1-4 . TRBV7-8 TGTGCCAGCAGCCGGTGGGGACTGCTGTCTTCTAGTGAAAAACTGTTTTTT CASSRWGLLSSSEKLFF
. TRBJ2-2 . TRBV20-1 TGCAGTGCTACGGACGGGAACACCGGGGAGCTGTTTTTT CSATDGNTGELFF
once TRBJ1-1 . TRBV27 TGTGCCAGCAGTCTCCAGGGGAGAGCTTTCTTT CASSLQGRAFF
. TRBJ1-2 TRBD1 TRBV7-9 TGTGCCAGCAGCCAAGGGACAGGCGACGACTATGGCTACACCTTC CASSQGTGDDYGYTF
. TRBJ2-7 TRBD1 TRBV7-8 TGTGCCAGCAGCTTGGGACCCGGACAGGGGATCCCCTACGAGCAGTACTTC CASSLGPGQGIPYEQYF
. TRBJ2-2 TRBD1 TRBV19 TGTGCCAGTAGCGGACAGGGTTCGGCCGGGGAGCTGTTTTTT CASSGQGSAGELFF
few TRBJ2-2 . TRBV7-8 TGTGCCAGCAGCCTGCGGACGGCGTACGGGAACACCGGGGAGCTGTTTTTT CASSLRTAYGNTGELFF
many TRBJ2-7 . TRBV7-2 TGTGCCAGCAGCTTCATTAGGGGTTACGAGCAGTACTTC CASSFIRGYEQYF
. TRBJ2-1 TRBD1 TRBV7-6 TGTGCCAGCAGCTTACGGGTTAGAGGGGGGGACAGGGGGCGCAATGAGCAGTTCTTC CASSLRVRGGDRGRNEQFF
few TRBJ1-5 TRBD1 TRBV7-2 TGTGCCAGCAGCTGGGGACAGTACAATCAGCCCCAGCATTTT CASSWGQYNQPQHF
. TRBJ2-1 . TRBV3-1 TGTGCCAGCAGCCAAGATAGAAAGGGGTCGCAGTTCTTC CASSQDRKGSQFF
. TRBJ2-1 . TRBV20-1 TGCAGTGCTAGAGATCTGGGACACAATGAGCAGTTCTTC CSARDLGHNEQFF
. TRBJ2-3 TRBD2 TRBV11-3 TGTGCCAGCAGCGGACTAGCGGGGGAGACAGATACGCAGTATTTT CASSGLAGETDTQYF
few TRBJ2-6 TRBD2 TRBV11-2 TGTGCCAGCACCCTCACGGGAGGCGTTAATGGGGCCAACGTCCTGACTTTC CASTLTGGVNGANVLTF
. TRBJ1-4 . TRBV28 TGTGCCAGCAGATCAGCCAAGGGGACGCCTAACGAAAAACTGTTTTTT CASRSAKGTPNEKLFF
. TRBJ1-1 . TRBV18 TGTGCCAGCTCACCGGGGGCGACGAACACTGAAGCTTTCTTT CASSPGATNTEAFF
. TRBJ2-4 . TRBV6-1 TGTGCCAGCAGTGAAGCCGGACCGAAGGACTTC CASSEAGPKDF
once TRBJ1-4 TRBD1 TRBV19 TGTGCCAGTAGTATATCAACAGGGGGCGATGAAAAACTGTTTTTT CASSISTGGDEKLFF